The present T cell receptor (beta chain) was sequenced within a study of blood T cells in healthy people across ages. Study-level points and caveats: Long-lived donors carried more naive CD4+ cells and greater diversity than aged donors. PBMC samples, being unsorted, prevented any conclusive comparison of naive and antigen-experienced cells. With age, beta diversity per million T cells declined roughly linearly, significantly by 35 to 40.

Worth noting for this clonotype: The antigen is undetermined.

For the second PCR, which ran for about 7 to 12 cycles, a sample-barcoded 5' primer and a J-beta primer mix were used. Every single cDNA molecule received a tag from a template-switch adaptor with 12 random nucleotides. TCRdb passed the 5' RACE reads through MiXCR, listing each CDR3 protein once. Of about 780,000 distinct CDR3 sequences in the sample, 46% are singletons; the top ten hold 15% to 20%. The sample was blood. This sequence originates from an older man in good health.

Here the CDR3 reads CAISESTDPYYGYTF. Written as DNA, the CDR3 is TGTGCCATCAGTGAGTCGACAGATCCTTACTATGGCTACACCTTC. The V call is TRBV10-3, the J call TRBJ1-2; a weak D match, TRBD1 (5 bases). This CDR3 is built from 15 residues. The V gene lost 0 bases and the J gene lost 3 bases, with 11 bases spanning the gap. CDR1 is ENHRY and CDR2 is SYGVKD in the germline V gene.